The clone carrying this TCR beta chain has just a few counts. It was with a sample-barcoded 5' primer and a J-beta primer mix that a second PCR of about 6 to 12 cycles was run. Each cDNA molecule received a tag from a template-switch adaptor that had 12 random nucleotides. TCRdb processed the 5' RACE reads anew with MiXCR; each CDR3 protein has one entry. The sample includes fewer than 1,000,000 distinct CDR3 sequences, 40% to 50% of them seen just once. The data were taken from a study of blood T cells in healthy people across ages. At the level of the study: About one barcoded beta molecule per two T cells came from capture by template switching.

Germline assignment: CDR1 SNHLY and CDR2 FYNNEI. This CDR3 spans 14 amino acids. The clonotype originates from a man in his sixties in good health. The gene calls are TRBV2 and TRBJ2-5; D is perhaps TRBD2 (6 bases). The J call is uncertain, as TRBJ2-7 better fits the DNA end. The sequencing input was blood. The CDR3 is CASSFHEGSGEQYF. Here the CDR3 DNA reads TGTGCCAGCTCCTTCCATGAGGGTAGCGGCGAGCAGTACTTC.